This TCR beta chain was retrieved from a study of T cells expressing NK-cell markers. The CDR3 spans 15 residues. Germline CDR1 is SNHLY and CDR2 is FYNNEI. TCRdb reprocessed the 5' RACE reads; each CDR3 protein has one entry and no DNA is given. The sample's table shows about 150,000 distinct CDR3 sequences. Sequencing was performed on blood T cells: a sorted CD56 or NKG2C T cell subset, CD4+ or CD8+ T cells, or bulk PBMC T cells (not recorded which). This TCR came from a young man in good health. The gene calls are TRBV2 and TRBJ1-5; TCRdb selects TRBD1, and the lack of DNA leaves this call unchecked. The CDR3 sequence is CASSTGVNSNQPQHF.